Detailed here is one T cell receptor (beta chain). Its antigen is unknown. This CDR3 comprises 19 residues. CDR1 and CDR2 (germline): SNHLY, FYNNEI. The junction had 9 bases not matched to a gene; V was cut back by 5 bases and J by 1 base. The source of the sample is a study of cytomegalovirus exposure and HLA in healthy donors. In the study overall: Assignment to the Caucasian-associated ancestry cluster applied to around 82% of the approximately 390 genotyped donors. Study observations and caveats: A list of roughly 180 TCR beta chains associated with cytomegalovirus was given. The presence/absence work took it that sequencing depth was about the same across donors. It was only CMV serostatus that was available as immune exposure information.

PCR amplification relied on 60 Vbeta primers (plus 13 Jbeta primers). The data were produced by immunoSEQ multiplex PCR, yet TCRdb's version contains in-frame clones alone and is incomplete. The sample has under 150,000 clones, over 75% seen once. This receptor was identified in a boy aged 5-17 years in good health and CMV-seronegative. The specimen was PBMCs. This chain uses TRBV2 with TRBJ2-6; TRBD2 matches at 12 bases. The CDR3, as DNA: TGTGCCAGCAGTCTAAGCGGACTAGCGGGACTATCTGGGGCCAACGTCCTGACTTTC. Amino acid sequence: CASSLSGLAGLSGANVLTF.